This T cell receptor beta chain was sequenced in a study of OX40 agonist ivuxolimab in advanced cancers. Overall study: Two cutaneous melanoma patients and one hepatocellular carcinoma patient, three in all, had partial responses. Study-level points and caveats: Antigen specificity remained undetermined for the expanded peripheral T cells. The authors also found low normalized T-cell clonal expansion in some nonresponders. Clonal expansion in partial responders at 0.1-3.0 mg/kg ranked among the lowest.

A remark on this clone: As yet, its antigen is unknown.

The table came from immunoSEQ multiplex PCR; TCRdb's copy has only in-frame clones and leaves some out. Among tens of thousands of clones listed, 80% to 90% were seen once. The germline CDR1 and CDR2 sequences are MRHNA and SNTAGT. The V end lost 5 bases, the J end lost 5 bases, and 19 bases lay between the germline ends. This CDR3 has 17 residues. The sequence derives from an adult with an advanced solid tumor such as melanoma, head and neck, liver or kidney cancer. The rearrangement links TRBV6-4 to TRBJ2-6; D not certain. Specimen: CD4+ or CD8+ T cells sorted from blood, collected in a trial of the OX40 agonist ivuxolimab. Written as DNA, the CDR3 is TGTGCCAGCAGTAAGTCCACACGACAAAGTCGGGCCAACGTCCTGACTTTC. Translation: CASSKSTRQSRANVLTF.